Listed here is a single T cell receptor (beta chain). Clones were read by immunoSEQ multiplex PCR, and TCRdb kept only the in-frame ones, dropping some. The data contain 250,000 or so clones, around 89% of them singletons. This entry comes from a study of blood T cell repertoires in COVID-19. Per the germline V gene, CDR1 is SGHTS and CDR2 is YDEGEE. Trimming took off 4 bases at V and 4 bases at J, with 17 bases between the two ends. This CDR3 has 15 amino acids. The clonotype comes from a woman aged 40 to 49 who had recovered from COVID-19. The sample comprised peripheral blood. The V call is TRBV5-8, the J call TRBJ1-2; possibly TRBD1 for D (5 bases). CDR3 sequence reads: CASSADRSGGYGYTF. In nucleotides, the CDR3 is TGTGCCAGCAGCGCCGACAGATCCGGGGGCTATGGCTACACCTTC.